This TCR beta chain was recorded in a study of blood T cell repertoires in COVID-19. On the study more broadly: The samples span acute and convalescent COVID-19 from the United States, Italy and Spain. Sources were T cells, B-cell-depleted T cells, or PBMCs; the material itself was cDNA or gDNA.

CDR1 and CDR2 (germline): LGHNT, FRNRAP. The V and J ends lost 6 bases and 0 bases, in that order; junction bases with no gene match: 7. This CDR3 is built from 16 residues. Original data processing: Counts of nucleated cells, estimated from reference gene primer amplification, were obtained. TCRdb's table, derived via immunoSEQ multiplex PCR, lists solely in-frame clones and lacks some. V, J and clone size reflect that table, while D and trimming were determined from the DNA. The repertoire holds approximately 51,000 clones, with 87% as singletons. Seattle patient enrollment occurred during active infection, with longitudinal follow-up thereafter.

The rearrangement links TRBV12-5 to TRBJ2-1, with 8 bases matching TRBD2. The sequenced sample was peripheral blood. The receptor's source is a woman at least 80 years old with COVID-19, enrolled during active disease. This chain's CDR3 is CASGARGALSYNEQFF. CDR3 nucleotides: TGTGCTAGTGGCGCGCGGGGGGCCCTCTCCTACAATGAGCAGTTCTTC.